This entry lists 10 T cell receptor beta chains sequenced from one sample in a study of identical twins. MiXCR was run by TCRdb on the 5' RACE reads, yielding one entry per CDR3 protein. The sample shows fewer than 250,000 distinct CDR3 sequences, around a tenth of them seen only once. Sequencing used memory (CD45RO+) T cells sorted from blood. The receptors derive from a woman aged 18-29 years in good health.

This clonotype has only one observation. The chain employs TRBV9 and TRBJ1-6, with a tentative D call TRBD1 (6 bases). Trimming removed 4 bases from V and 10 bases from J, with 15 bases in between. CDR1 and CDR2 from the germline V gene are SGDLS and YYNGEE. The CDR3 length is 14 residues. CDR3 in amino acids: CASSPGGAPSPLHF. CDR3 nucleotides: TGTGCCAGCAGCCCCGGGGGGGCTCCGTCACCCCTCCACTTT.

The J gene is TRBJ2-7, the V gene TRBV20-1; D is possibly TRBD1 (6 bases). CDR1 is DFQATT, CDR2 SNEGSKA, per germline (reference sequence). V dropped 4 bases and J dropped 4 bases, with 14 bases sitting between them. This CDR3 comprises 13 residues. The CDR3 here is CSATDRIPYEQYF. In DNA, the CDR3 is TGCAGTGCTACAGACAGGATTCCATACGAGCAGTACTTC.

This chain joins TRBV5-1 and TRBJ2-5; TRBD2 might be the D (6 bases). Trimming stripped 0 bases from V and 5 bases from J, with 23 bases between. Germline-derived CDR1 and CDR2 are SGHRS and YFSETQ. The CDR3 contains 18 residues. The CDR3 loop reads CASSLGGTSNKGLETQYF. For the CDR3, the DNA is TGCGCCAGCAGCTTGGGGGGGACTTCCAACAAGGGGTTGGAGACCCAGTACTTC.

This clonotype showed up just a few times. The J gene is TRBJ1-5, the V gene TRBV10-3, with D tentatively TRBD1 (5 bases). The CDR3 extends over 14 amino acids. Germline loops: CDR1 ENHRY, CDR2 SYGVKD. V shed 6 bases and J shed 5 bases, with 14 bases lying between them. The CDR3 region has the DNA TGTGCCATCAGCGGACATGCCCGGGATCAGCCCCAGCATTTT. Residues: CAISGHARDQPQHF.

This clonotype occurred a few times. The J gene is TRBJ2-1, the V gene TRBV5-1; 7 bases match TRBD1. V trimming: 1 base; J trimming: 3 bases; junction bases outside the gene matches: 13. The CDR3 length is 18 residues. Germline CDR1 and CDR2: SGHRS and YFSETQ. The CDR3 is CASSLILLGQGDYNEQFF. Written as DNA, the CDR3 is TGCGCCAGCAGCTTGATTTTGTTGGGTCAGGGGGACTACAATGAGCAGTTCTTC.

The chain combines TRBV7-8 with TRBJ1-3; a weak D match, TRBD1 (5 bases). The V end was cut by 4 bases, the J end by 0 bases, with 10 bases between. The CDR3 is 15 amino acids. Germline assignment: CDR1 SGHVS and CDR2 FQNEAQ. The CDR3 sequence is CASSSAGFSGNTIYF. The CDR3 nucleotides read TGTGCCAGCAGCTCGGCAGGGTTCTCTGGAAACACCATATATTTT.

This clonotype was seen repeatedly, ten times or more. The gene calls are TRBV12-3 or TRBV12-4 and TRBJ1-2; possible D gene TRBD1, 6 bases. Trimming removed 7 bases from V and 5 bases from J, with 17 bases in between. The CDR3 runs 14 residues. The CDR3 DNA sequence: TGTGCCAGCACGTTAACGGGACACGGGTATGGCTACACCTTC. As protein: CASTLTGHGYGYTF.

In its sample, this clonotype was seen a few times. The CDR3 DNA is TGCGCCAGCAGCTTGGGGACGGGACCCCGGGAGACCCAGTACTTC. It encodes CASSLGTGPRETQYF. This sequence joins TRBV5-1 and TRBJ2-5; perhaps D is TRBD1 or TRBD2 (5 bases each). V lost 0 bases, J lost 5 bases, and 14 bases lay in between. This CDR3 is 15 amino acids long. The V gene's germline CDR1 is SGHRS and CDR2 YFSETQ.

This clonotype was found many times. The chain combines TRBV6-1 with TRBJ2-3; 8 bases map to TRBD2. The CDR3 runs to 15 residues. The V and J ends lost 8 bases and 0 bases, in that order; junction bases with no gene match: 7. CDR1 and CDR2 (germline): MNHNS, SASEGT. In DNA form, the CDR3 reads TGTGCCAGCCTCGGGGTAGCGGGGAGCACAGATACGCAGTATTTT. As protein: CASLGVAGSTDTQYF.

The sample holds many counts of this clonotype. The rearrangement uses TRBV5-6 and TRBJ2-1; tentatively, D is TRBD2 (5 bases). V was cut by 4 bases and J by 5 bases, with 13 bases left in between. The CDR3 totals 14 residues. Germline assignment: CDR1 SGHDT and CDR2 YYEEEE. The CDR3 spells CASSPSTGNNEQFF. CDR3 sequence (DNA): TGTGCCAGCAGCCCTAGTACGGGGAACAATGAGCAGTTCTTC.